Shown below are 10 T cell receptor beta chains from a single sample sequenced in a study of blood T cell repertoires in COVID-19. Some clones are missing from TCRdb's copy, which holds only in-frame ones; the method was immunoSEQ multiplex PCR. The sample holds around 180,000 clones, approximately 88% seen once. Sequencing used peripheral blood. The receptor source for this set is a woman aged 25 to 39 with acute or convalescent COVID-19.

The chain joins TRBV19 to TRBJ2-7; TRBD2 is a possible D gene (7 bases). This CDR3 comprises 17 residues. Trimming removed 3 bases from V and 0 bases from J, with 18 bases in between. Germline V gene data show CDR1 as LNHDA and CDR2 as SQIVND (reference sequence). CDR3 sequence reads: CASSIGGSGTLSYEQYF. The CDR3 DNA follows: TGTGCCAGTAGTATCGGGGGCAGCGGGACCCTCTCCTACGAGCAGTACTTC.

This clone was seen only a few times. The chain combines TRBV30 with TRBJ2-2, with D possibly matching TRBD2 (5 bases). Germline values: CDR1 GTSNPN, CDR2 SVGIG (reference sequence). This CDR3 contains 13 residues. V lost 4 bases, J lost 4 bases, and 10 bases lay in between. The CDR3 loop reads CAWISGGTGELFF. In DNA, the CDR3 is TGTGCCTGGATCAGCGGAGGCACCGGGGAGCTGTTTTTT.

V usage is TRBV4-2 and J usage is TRBJ2-7, with D perhaps TRBD2 (5 bases). CDR3 length equals 14 residues. V dropped 4 bases and J dropped 6 bases, with 16 bases sitting between them. CDR1 LGHNA and CDR2 YNFKEQ come from the germline V gene. The CDR3 loop is CASSPGGAQGEQYF. CDR3 bases: TGTGCCAGCAGCCCTGGAGGCGCTCAAGGCGAGCAGTACTTC.

A note on this clone: The CDR3 end shows no conserved phenylalanine or tryptophan, and so a read error is likely. No DNA is shown, since the ends of the CDR3 on it are uncertain; the CDR3 is the one TCRdb lists. The J gene is TRBJ1-1, the V gene TRBV28; TRBD1 reflects the table's D call only, with no check against the DNA. The CDR3 has 15 amino acids, counting both end residues. CDR1 and CDR2 from the germline V gene are MDHEN and SYDVKM. CDR3 sequence reads: CASSFHLSGPTFSGP.

The V call is TRBV3-1 (or the pseudogene TRBV3-2), the J call TRBJ2-1, with 10 bases fitting TRBD2. The CDR3 loop spans 15 amino acids. The trim removed 1 base at V and 6 bases at J, leaving 3 bases unmatched. CDR1 is LGHDT and CDR2 is YNNKEL in the germline V gene (reference sequence). CDR3 sequence (DNA): TGTGCCAGCAGCCAAGCCCTAGCGGGAGTCAATGAGCAGTTCTTC. Protein sequence: CASSQALAGVNEQFF.

The genes are TRBV6-1 and TRBJ1-2; D possibly corresponds to TRBD1 (6 bases). This CDR3 comprises 14 residues. Germline CDR1 is MNHNS and CDR2 is SASEGT. The V end was cut by 3 bases, the J end by 6 bases, with 14 bases between. The chain's CDR3 is CASSDTGSEDGYTF. In DNA, the CDR3 is TGTGCCAGCAGTGACACAGGGAGCGAGGATGGCTACACCTTC.

The rearrangement joins TRBV28 to TRBJ1-5, with D possibly TRBD1 on 6 matching bases. V gave up 4 bases and J gave up 6 bases, with 13 bases separating them. The CDR3 length is 14 residues. Germline V gene data show CDR1 as MDHEN and CDR2 as SYDVKM. CDR3 sequence: CASSWGSGVQPQHF. DNA for the CDR3: TGTGCCAGCAGTTGGGGGTCAGGGGTTCAGCCCCAGCATTTT. Full variable domain (outside the CDR3, taken from reference TRBV28 and TRBJ1-5): DVKVTQSSRYLVKRTGEKVFLECVQDMDHENMFWYRQDPGLGLRLIYFSYDVKMKEKGDIPEGYSVSREKKERFSLILESASTNQTSMYLCASSWGSGVQPQHFGDGTRLSIL.

This rearrangement joins TRBV25-1 to TRBJ1-5; no reliable D call. Trimming took off 3 bases at V and 5 bases at J, with 14 bases between the two ends. Germline V gene lookup returns CDR1 MGHDK and CDR2 SYGVNS. The CDR3 runs to 15 residues. CDR3 residues: CASSDSGSRDQPQHF. DNA of the CDR3: TGTGCCAGCAGTGATTCCGGCTCCCGGGATCAGCCCCAGCATTTT.

The V and J genes are TRBV5-6 and TRBJ1-2, with a possible D match to TRBD1 (6 bases). The CDR3 covers 16 residues. The V gene lost 0 bases and the J gene lost 7 bases, with 19 bases spanning the gap. CDR1 is SGHDT and CDR2 is YYEEEE in the germline V gene. The CDR3 DNA follows: TGTGCCAGCAGCTTGGCCGTCAGCCAGGGGCGCCTTGGCTACACCTTC. Protein: CASSLAVSQGRLGYTF. The full variable domain, rest sourced from reference TRBV5-6 and TRBJ1-2, is DAGVTQSPTHLIKTRGQQVTLRCSPKSGHDTVSWYQQALGQGPQFIFQYYEEEERQRGNFPDRFSGHQFPNYSSELNVNALLLGDSALYLCASSLAVSQGRLGYTFGSGTRLTVV.

This chain links TRBV11-3 with TRBJ2-7, with D hard to call. Germline CDR1 SGHNT, CDR2 YENEEA. CDR3 size: 13 residues. Trimming took 6 bases from V and 0 from J, leaving 9 bases between them. This chain's CDR3 is CASSSRLSYEQYF. Written as DNA, the CDR3 is TGTGCCAGCAGTTCTAGACTCTCCTACGAGCAGTACTTC.